Following are 20 T cell receptor beta chains from one sample sequenced in a study of cytomegalovirus exposure and HLA in healthy donors. It was with 60 Vbeta and 13 Jbeta primers that the PCR ran. TCRdb's table, derived via immunoSEQ multiplex PCR, lists solely in-frame clones and lacks some. The table gives about 90,000 clones; the top ten clones make up about 3.4% of it. The sample taken for sequencing was PBMCs. These receptors came from a woman aged 30 to 39 in good health and CMV-seronegative.

The chain has TRBV6-1 and TRBJ2-5; the D gene is possibly TRBD2 (6 bases). Trimming took off 1 base at V and 2 bases at J, with 14 bases between the two ends. Germline V gives CDR1 MNHNS, CDR2 SASEGT. CDR3 length: 16 residues. CDR3 DNA sequence: TGTGCCAGCAGTGAAGTTATGGCTAGCGAACAAGAGACCCAGTACTTC. Translated, it gives CASSEVMASEQETQYF.

DNA for the CDR3: TGCAGCGTGACAGGTTCCTACAATGAGCAGTTCTTC. This gives the protein CSVTGSYNEQFF. This sequence joins TRBV29-1 and TRBJ2-1; D perhaps matches TRBD1 (6 bases). The ends were cut back, 6 bases at V and 1 base at J, with 7 bases in the middle. The CDR3 spans 12 residues. CDR1 and CDR2 from the germline V gene are SQVTM and ANQGSEA.

The chain uses TRBV19 and TRBJ1-5; D not certain. Germline V gene lookup returns CDR1 LNHDA and CDR2 SQIVND (reference sequence). Deletions cut 0 bases from V and 3 bases from J, with 9 bases between. The CDR3 is 15 residues long. The CDR3 loop is CASSIEPGVNQPQHF. The CDR3 bases are TGTGCCAGTAGTATAGAACCCGGGGTCAATCAGCCCCAGCATTTT.

This chain connects TRBV15 to TRBJ1-4; D not certain. Germline-derived CDR1 and CDR2 are LNHNV and YYDKDF (reference sequence). V lost 5 bases to trimming and J lost 8 bases, with 12 bases between them. The CDR3 sequence is 13 residues long. The chain's CDR3 is CATSGGVWEKLFF. For the CDR3, the DNA is TGTGCCACCAGCGGAGGAGTCTGGGAAAAACTGTTTTTT.

The chain employs TRBV4-2 and TRBJ2-7, with TRBD2 matching 11 bases. In germline, CDR1 is LGHNA, CDR2 YNFKEQ. With 1 base clipped from V and 3 bases from J, the junction kept 8 bases outside the gene matches. The CDR3 runs 17 residues. The chain's CDR3 is CASSQASSGGTFYEQYF. CDR3 nucleotide sequence: TGTGCCAGCAGCCAAGCCTCTAGCGGGGGGACATTCTACGAGCAGTACTTC.

This chain uses TRBV18 with TRBJ2-3; 10 positions match TRBD1. This CDR3 contains 16 residues. The germline CDR1 and CDR2 sequences are KGHSH and LQKENI. Trimming cost V 5 bases and J 3 bases; bases outside gene matches: 8. DNA for the CDR3: TGTGCCAGCTCAAAAGGGACAGGGGCTAGGACAGATACGCAGTATTTT. It encodes CASSKGTGARTDTQYF.

The chain is built from TRBV19 and TRBJ2-1; 9 nucleotides match TRBD2. The length of the CDR3 is 15 residues. V was clipped by 5 bases and J by 3 bases; unmatched bases: 5. Looked up from germline, CDR1 is LNHDA and CDR2 is SQIVND (reference sequence). CDR3 region: CASSPERGDYNEQFF. The CDR3 bases are TGTGCCAGTAGTCCTGAGCGGGGGGACTACAATGAGCAGTTCTTC.

The J gene is TRBJ2-1, the V gene TRBV5-1; 11 bases agree with TRBD2. The CDR3 loop spans 16 amino acids. The V gene's germline CDR1 is SGHRS and CDR2 YFSETQ. J gave up 7 bases and V 4 bases, and 10 bases lay outside the gene matches. The CDR3 region has the DNA TGCGCCAGCAGCGGGAGTAGCGGGAGGGGATTGAATGAGCAGTTCTTC. Translation: CASSGSSGRGLNEQFF.

The chain uses TRBV19 and TRBJ1-5; TRBD1 matches 9 bases. CDR1 and CDR2 (germline): LNHDA, SQIVND (reference sequence). The CDR3 spans 16 residues. Trimming at V came to 5 bases and at J to 2 bases, leaving 7 bases not matched to a gene. The CDR3 loop is CASSPDRGRGNQPQHF. The CDR3 bases are TGTGCCAGTAGTCCGGACAGGGGTAGAGGCAATCAGCCCCAGCATTTT.

The rearrangement joins TRBV7-2 to TRBJ1-3; the D is unclear. V was shortened by 5 bases and J by 2 bases, with 7 bases between the two germline ends. CDR1 and CDR2 from the germline V gene are SGHTA and FQGNSA. CDR3 length: 13 amino acids. The CDR3 DNA is TGTGCCAGCAGCCCTGAGGCTGGAAACACCATATATTTT. Translating gives CASSPEAGNTIYF.

V usage is TRBV7-8 and J usage is TRBJ1-1; weak D call: TRBD1 (5 bases). The CDR3 sequence is 14 residues long. V lost 1 base to trimming and J lost 1 base, with 7 bases between them. The V gene's germline CDR1 is SGHVS and CDR2 FQNEAQ. The CDR3 DNA reads as TGTGCCAGCAGCTTAGGGACAACGAACACTGAAGCTTTCTTT. It is translated as CASSLGTTNTEAFF.

J is TRBJ2-1 and V is TRBV15, with 7 bases fitting TRBD1. Per germline, CDR1 LNHNV and CDR2 YYDKDF (reference sequence). CDR3 size: 15 residues. V gave up 2 bases and J gave up 4 bases; unmatched junction bases: 5. The DNA of the CDR3 is TGTGCCACCAGCAGACACGACAGGGATTACAATGAGCAGTTCTTC. Its translation: CATSRHDRDYNEQFF. Complete variable domain (other parts from reference TRBV15 and TRBJ2-1): DAMVIQNPRYQVTQFGKPVTLSCSQTLNHNVMYWYQQKSSQAPKLLFHYYDKDFNNEADTPDNFQSRRPNTSFCFLDIRSPGLGDTAMYLCATSRHDRDYNEQFFGPGTRLTVL.

V usage is TRBV19 and J usage is TRBJ2-1, with D uncertain. The CDR3 consists of 18 residues. The germline gives CDR1 LNHDA, CDR2 SQIVND (reference sequence). Trimming shortened V by 7 bases and J by 0 bases, and 22 bases separated the two germline ends. CDR3: CASMNFSLGLGSYNEQFF. The CDR3 coding sequence is TGTGCCAGTATGAATTTTTCTTTGGGCCTCGGCTCCTACAATGAGCAGTTCTTC.

V is TRBV5-1 and J is TRBJ2-1; the match to TRBD2 covers 10 bases. V lost 0 bases and J lost 6; bases outside the gene matches: 6. Germline values: CDR1 SGHRS, CDR2 YFSETQ. The CDR3 has 16 amino acids. The CDR3 here is CASSLGLAGTLNEQFF. The DNA for the CDR3 is TGCGCCAGCAGCTTGGGACTAGCGGGTACTCTCAATGAGCAGTTCTTC.

The rearrangement uses TRBV4-2 and TRBJ1-2; maybe TRBD1 (5 bases). Germline lookup yields CDR1 LGHNA and CDR2 YNFKEQ. This CDR3 contains 14 residues. Deletions cut 0 bases from V and 3 bases from J, with 8 bases between. As DNA, the CDR3 is TGTGCCAGCAGCCAAGATCAAGGGGACTATGGCTACACCTTC. It encodes CASSQDQGDYGYTF.

The rearrangement joins TRBV28 to TRBJ2-7; TRBD2 is a possible D gene (6 bases). Trimming took 5 bases from V and 0 from J, leaving 17 bases between them. Germline V lookup: CDR1 MDHEN, CDR2 SYDVKM. The CDR3 runs to 16 residues. In DNA form, the CDR3 reads TGTGCCAGCAGTACCCCGAGCGGGTCCCCCTCCTACGAGCAGTACTTC. Its translation is CASSTPSGSPSYEQYF.

The V gene is TRBV27, the J gene TRBJ2-7; 9 nucleotides line up with TRBD2. Germline values: CDR1 MNHEY, CDR2 SMNVEV (reference sequence). There are 13 residues in the CDR3. V lost 8 bases to trimming and J lost 5 bases; unmatched junction nucleotides: 7. As DNA, the CDR3 is TGTGCCAGCCGCCGGACTAGCGCGAACGAGCAGTACTTC. It is translated as CASRRTSANEQYF.

The chain couples TRBV5-6 to TRBJ1-5; D remains ambiguous. CDR3 length equals 14 residues. With 3 bases removed from V and 1 base from J, the gap between germline ends came to 8 bases. Per the germline V gene, CDR1 is SGHDT and CDR2 is YYEEEE. CDR3 nucleotide sequence: TGTGCCAGCAGCTCGGAGGGAAGCAATCAGCCCCAGCATTTT. It specifies CASSSEGSNQPQHF.

This chain connects TRBV19 to TRBJ2-1, with 11 bases matching TRBD1. V lost 4 bases, J lost 3 bases, and 5 bases stayed unmatched. Germline V gene sequence: CDR1 LNHDA, CDR2 SQIVND (reference sequence). This CDR3 spans 16 amino acids. This CDR3 is CASSTPGQGDYNEQFF. Written as DNA, the CDR3 is TGTGCCAGTAGTACACCGGGACAGGGGGACTACAATGAGCAGTTCTTC.

V gene TRBV5-1 combines with J gene TRBJ1-5; 9 bases align to TRBD1. This CDR3 contains 14 residues. Germline CDR1 SGHRS, CDR2 YFSETQ. The J segment lost 7 bases and the V segment lost 0 bases, leaving 2 bases of the junction unmatched. For the CDR3, the DNA is TGCGCCAGCAGCTTGGGGACAGGGGACCAGCCCCAGCATTTT. The encoded protein is CASSLGTGDQPQHF.